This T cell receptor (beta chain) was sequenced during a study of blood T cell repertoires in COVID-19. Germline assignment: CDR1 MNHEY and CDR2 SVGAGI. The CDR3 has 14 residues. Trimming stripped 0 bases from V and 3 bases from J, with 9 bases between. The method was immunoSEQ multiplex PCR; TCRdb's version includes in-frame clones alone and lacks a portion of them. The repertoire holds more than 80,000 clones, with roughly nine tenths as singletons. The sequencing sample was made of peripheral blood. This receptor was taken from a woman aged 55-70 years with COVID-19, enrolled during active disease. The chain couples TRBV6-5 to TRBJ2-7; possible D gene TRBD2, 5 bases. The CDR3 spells CASSYSRGNYEQYF. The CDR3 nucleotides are TGTGCCAGCAGTTACTCGAGAGGGAACTACGAGCAGTACTTC.